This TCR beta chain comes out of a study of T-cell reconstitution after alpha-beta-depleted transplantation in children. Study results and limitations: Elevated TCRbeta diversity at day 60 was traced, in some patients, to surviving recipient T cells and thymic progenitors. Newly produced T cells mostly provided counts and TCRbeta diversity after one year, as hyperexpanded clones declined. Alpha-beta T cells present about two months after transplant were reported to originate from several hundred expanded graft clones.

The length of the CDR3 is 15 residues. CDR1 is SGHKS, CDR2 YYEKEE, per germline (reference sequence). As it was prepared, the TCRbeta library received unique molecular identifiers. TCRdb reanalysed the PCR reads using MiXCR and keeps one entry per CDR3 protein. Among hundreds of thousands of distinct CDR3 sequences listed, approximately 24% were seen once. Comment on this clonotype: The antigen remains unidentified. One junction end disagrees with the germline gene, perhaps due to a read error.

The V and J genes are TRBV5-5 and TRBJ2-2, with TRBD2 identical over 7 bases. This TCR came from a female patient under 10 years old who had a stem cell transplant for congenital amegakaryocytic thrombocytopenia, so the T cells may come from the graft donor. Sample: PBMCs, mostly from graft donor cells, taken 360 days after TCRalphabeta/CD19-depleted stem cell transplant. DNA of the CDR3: TGTGACAGCAGCTTTTTAGCGGGGAACACCGGGGAGCTGTTTTTT. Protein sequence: CDSSFLAGNTGELFF.